This entry lists 30 T cell receptor beta chains sequenced from one sample in a study of neurological immune-mediated disorders. MiXCR, run by TCRdb on the 5' RACE reads, gives a single entry per CDR3 protein. The table shows about 55,000 distinct CDR3 sequences, with approximately 25% occurring only once. Time point described: technical triplicate 2. Sequenced sample: PBMCs. The receptors shown here come from a man aged 60-69 years with HTLV-1-associated myelopathy (HAM/TSP).

The CDR3 coding sequence is TGTGCCAGCAGTTTACCGGGGACCCACGAGCAGTACTTC. Its translation: CASSLPGTHEQYF. The V and J genes are TRBV12-3 or TRBV12-4 and TRBJ2-7, with D perhaps assigned TRBD1 or TRBD2 (5 bases each). The V end was cut by 2 bases, the J end by 5 bases, with 10 bases between. This CDR3 contains 13 residues.

Many counts were recorded for this clonotype. In DNA form, the CDR3 reads TGTGCCAGCAGCTTTGGACTAGCGGTCTACAATGAGCAGTTCTTC. This encodes CASSFGLAVYNEQFF. This rearrangement joins TRBV7-3 to TRBJ2-1; TRBD2 matches at 10 bases. The CDR3 totals 15 residues. V shed 3 bases and J 3 bases; nucleotides not matched to a gene: 2. Germline V gives CDR1 SGHTA, CDR2 FQGTGA.

The chain combines TRBV11-2 with TRBJ1-2; no clear D. The germline CDR1 and CDR2 sequences are SGHAT and FQNNGV. V was pared by 0 bases and J by 7 bases, with 12 bases between. The CDR3 is made up of 14 amino acids. This CDR3 is CASSLDLGYSGYTF. The CDR3 bases are TGTGCCAGCAGCTTAGATCTCGGGTATTCTGGCTACACCTTC.

This clonotype has at least ten counts. V and J are TRBV5-1 and TRBJ1-1; D is uncertain. The CDR3 is made up of 16 amino acids. CDR1 SGHRS and CDR2 YFSETQ come from the germline V gene. V was clipped by 3 bases and J by 0 bases, with 15 bases between them. The CDR3 sequence is CASSYGLPNMNTEAFF. The DNA for the CDR3 is TGCGCCAGCAGCTACGGACTGCCCAACATGAACACTGAAGCTTTCTTT.

The V and J genes are TRBV19 and TRBJ2-1; TRBD2 agrees at 10 bases. Germline V gene lookup returns CDR1 LNHDA and CDR2 SQIVND (reference sequence). This CDR3 comprises 16 residues. J gave up 5 bases and V 3 bases, and 7 bases lay outside the gene matches. For the CDR3, the DNA is TGTGCCAGTAGTATCTTTCGGCTAGCGGGAGACAATGAGCAGTTCTTC. Translation: CASSIFRLAGDNEQFF.

This clonotype has a count of ten or more. In DNA form, the CDR3 reads TGTGCCACCAGTGCCGGACAGCTTCTTTCAGAGCAGTACTTC. It yields the protein CATSAGQLLSEQYF. V usage is TRBV24-1 and J usage is TRBJ2-7; tentatively, D is TRBD1 (6 bases). The CDR3 contains 14 residues. V lost 5 bases and J lost 7, with 17 bases in between. CDR1 and CDR2 from the germline V gene are KGHDR and SFDVKD.

This clonotype occurred many times. The genes are TRBV5-5 and TRBJ2-2; D is uncertain. There are 13 residues in the CDR3. Per the germline V gene, CDR1 is SGHKS and CDR2 is YYEKEE (reference sequence). The V end lost 2 bases, the J end lost 4 bases, and 6 bases lay between the germline ends. The CDR3 region has the DNA TGTGCCAGCAGCTTAATCGGCACCGGGGAGCTGTTTTTT. It is translated as CASSLIGTGELFF.

The chain has TRBV29-1 and TRBJ1-5; 8 bases align to TRBD1. V dropped 7 bases and J dropped 6; count of bases not matched to a gene: 5. Germline V lookup: CDR1 SQVTM, CDR2 ANQGSEA. This CDR3 contains 12 residues. The CDR3 sequence: CSGWTGIQPQHF. CDR3 coding DNA: TGCAGCGGGTGGACAGGGATTCAGCCCCAGCATTTT. The full variable domain, in which reference TRBV29-1 and TRBJ1-5 provide the parts outside the CDR3, is SAVISQKPSRDICQRGTSLTIQCQVDSQVTMMFWYRQQPGQSLTLIATANQGSEATYESGFVIDKFPISRPNLTFSTLTVSNMSPEDSSIYLCSGWTGIQPQHFGDGTRLSIL.

Many counts were recorded for this clonotype. CDR3 residues: CASSPQGSPYEQYF. The CDR3, as DNA: TGCGCCAGCAGCCCCCAGGGGAGCCCCTACGAGCAGTACTTC. V gene TRBV5-1 combines with J gene TRBJ2-7; D is possibly TRBD1 (6 bases). The CDR3 is made up of 14 amino acids. Germline values: CDR1 SGHRS, CDR2 YFSETQ. V lost 4 bases, J lost 2 bases, and 13 bases lay in between.

Many counts were recorded for this clonotype. The gene calls are TRBV7-3 and TRBJ2-5; the match to TRBD1 covers 8 bases. V was clipped by 4 bases and J by 4 bases; unmatched bases: 2. Germline V gives CDR1 SGHTA, CDR2 FQGTGA. This CDR3 has 13 residues. CDR3 region: CASSSGQGETQYF. CDR3 coding DNA: TGTGCCAGCAGCTCAGGACAGGGAGAGACCCAGTACTTC.

A remark on this clonotype: One junction end disagrees with the germline gene, perhaps due to a read error. V gene TRBV7-6 combines with J gene TRBJ2-1; D ambiguous. The CDR3 runs 15 residues. Per the germline V gene, CDR1 is SGHVS and CDR2 is FNYEAQ. DNA of the CDR3: TGTGCCAGCAGCGCCCGTTCCACGCCCTACTATGAGCAGTTCTTC. It is translated as CASSARSTPYYEQFF.

In its sample, this clonotype was seen many times. This chain joins TRBV20-1 and TRBJ1-6; D possibly corresponds to TRBD1 (6 bases). The CDR3 has 16 residues. Germline CDR1 and CDR2: DFQATT and SNEGSKA (reference sequence). Trimming removed 1 base at V and 6 bases at J, with 16 bases between. The CDR3 nucleotides are TGCAGTGCTAGAGTAGGGGGGGAGAGCAGTAATTCACCCCTCCACTTT. This sequence encodes CSARVGGESSNSPLHF.

This rearrangement joins TRBV20-1 to TRBJ2-5, with 7 bases lining up with TRBD2. This CDR3 has 14 amino acids. The germline gives CDR1 DFQATT, CDR2 SNEGSKA (reference sequence). V shed 6 bases, J shed 2 bases, and the junction held 9 bases outside the gene matches. In nucleotides, the CDR3 is TGCAGTGCGGGATCACTAGCGACTCAAGAGACCCAGTACTTC. This translates into CSAGSLATQETQYF.

This clonotype was observed at least ten times. The chain has TRBV5-1 and TRBJ2-1; D uncertain. V was trimmed by 0 bases and J by 3 bases, leaving 16 bases between them. Germline CDR1 is SGHRS and CDR2 is YFSETQ. The CDR3 is 17 amino acids. Here the CDR3 reads CASSLASGRTGYNEQFF. As DNA, the CDR3 is TGCGCCAGCAGCTTGGCCTCCGGCCGGACGGGCTACAATGAGCAGTTCTTC.

This clonotype occurred many times. V usage is TRBV5-5 and J usage is TRBJ1-5, with D possibly TRBD1 on 6 matching bases. The V end was cut by 1 base, the J end by 5 bases, with 16 bases between. CDR3 length: 16 residues. From germline, CDR1 is SGHKS and CDR2 YYEKEE (reference sequence). The DNA for the CDR3 is TGTGCCAGCAGCTTGAGTCCAGGGGTAGGGGATCAGCCCCAGCATTTT. It encodes CASSLSPGVGDQPQHF.

This clonotype is large (0.1 to 1%). The chain recombines TRBV20-1 with TRBJ1-5; D is perhaps TRBD1 (5 bases). The germline V and J ends were trimmed by 4 bases and 1 base, with 5 bases remaining between them. CDR1 is DFQATT, CDR2 SNEGSKA, per germline (reference sequence). This CDR3 is 12 amino acids long. CDR3 sequence: CSATGSNQPQHF. In DNA, the CDR3 is TGCAGTGCTACAGGGAGCAATCAGCCCCAGCATTTT.

This clonotype was found many times. The genes are TRBV20-1 and TRBJ1-2; TRBD1 matches 7 bases. The J segment lost 2 bases and the V segment lost 5 bases, leaving 14 bases of the junction unmatched. The CDR3 extends over 16 amino acids. The germline V gene has CDR1 DFQATT and CDR2 SNEGSKA (reference sequence). The CDR3, as DNA: TGCAGTGCTTCAGGGGGTCCGGGTCAACCCAACTATGGCTACACCTTC. It is translated as CSASGGPGQPNYGYTF.

The CDR3: CASSEDRVRETQYF. In DNA, the CDR3 is TGTGCCAGCAGTGAAGACAGGGTCCGAGAGACCCAGTACTTC. The gene calls are TRBV6-1 and TRBJ2-5; a possible D gene is TRBD1 (6 bases). The V gene's germline CDR1 is MNHNS and CDR2 SASEGT. V shed 1 base and J shed 4 bases, with 10 bases lying between them. The CDR3 runs to 14 residues.

Many counts were recorded for this clonotype. CDR3 DNA sequence: TGTGCCAGCAGTTTGAAGGGGATTGACGAGACCCAGTACTTC. It is translated as CASSLKGIDETQYF. The genes are TRBV12-3 or TRBV12-4 and TRBJ2-5; D might be TRBD1 (5 bases). Trimming removed 3 bases at V and 5 bases at J, with 13 bases between. This CDR3 has 14 amino acids.

This clonotype was counted at least ten times. The chain links TRBV5-1 to TRBJ2-1; TRBD2 matches at 7 bases. Germline values: CDR1 SGHRS, CDR2 YFSETQ. CDR3 size: 17 residues. Trimming removed 4 bases from V and 3 bases from J; junction bases left unmatched: 13. The CDR3 DNA reads TGCGCCAGCAGCCCCCCTCCGAGGGAGGGCCTCTACAATGAGCAGTTCTTC. Its protein is CASSPPPREGLYNEQFF.

The chain combines TRBV5-1 with TRBJ2-7; either TRBD1 or TRBD2 may supply D (5 bases each). Per germline, CDR1 SGHRS and CDR2 YFSETQ. This CDR3 is built from 13 residues. V dropped 0 bases and J dropped 6 bases, with 10 bases sitting between them. The CDR3 DNA is TGCGCCAGCAGCTTGGCCGTGGGGGTCGAGCAGTACTTC. Translation gives CASSLAVGVEQYF.

This clonotype occurred many times. The CDR3 sequence is CASSPPGLAGAEQYF. Here the CDR3 DNA reads TGTGCCAGCTCACCACCGGGACTAGCGGGAGCCGAGCAGTACTTC. The chain uses TRBV18 and TRBJ2-7, with 14 bases aligning to TRBD2. The CDR3 is made up of 15 amino acids. With 0 bases clipped from V and 6 bases from J, the junction kept 1 base outside the gene matches. The germline CDR1 and CDR2 sequences are KGHSH and LQKENI.

The gene calls are TRBV20-1 and TRBJ1-5; D gene ambiguous. Germline V gene data show CDR1 as DFQATT and CDR2 as SNEGSKA (reference sequence). V lost 2 bases and J 1 base, leaving 9 bases between the germline ends. The length of the CDR3 is 14 residues. CDR3 in amino acids: CSARQVLSNQPQHF. The CDR3 bases are TGCAGTGCTAGACAGGTATTGAGCAATCAGCCCCAGCATTTT.

The genes are TRBV7-2 and TRBJ2-5; 7 positions agree with TRBD2. V lost 8 bases and J lost 4; bases outside the gene matches: 10. The CDR3 spans 14 residues. Germline assignment: CDR1 SGHTA and CDR2 FQGNSA. CDR3 region: CASSGLGWGETQYF. For the CDR3, the DNA is TGTGCCAGCTCCGGACTAGGTTGGGGAGAGACCCAGTACTTC.

The rearrangement links TRBV7-9 to TRBJ2-5; the match to TRBD2 covers 8 bases. The CDR3 loop spans 16 amino acids. Unmatched junction bases numbered 10, after V lost 2 bases and J lost 5 bases. Germline CDR1 is SEHNR and CDR2 is FQNEAQ (reference sequence). CDR3 sequence reads: CASSLSPAGVGETQYF. The CDR3 DNA sequence: TGTGCCAGCAGCTTATCCCCAGCGGGAGTCGGTGAGACCCAGTACTTC.

This clonotype was counted at least ten times. The rearrangement uses TRBV20-1 and TRBJ2-3; no definite D call. Trimming took off 5 bases at V and 2 bases at J, with 11 bases between the two ends. The length of the CDR3 is 13 residues. Germline V lookup: CDR1 DFQATT, CDR2 SNEGSKA (reference sequence). CDR3 coding DNA: TGCAGTGCTCCCCTGGGATCCACAGATACGCAGTATTTT. Residues: CSAPLGSTDTQYF.

At least ten counts were recorded for this clonotype. The chain has TRBV20-1 and TRBJ2-3; 10 bases are shared with TRBD2. The V gene end was trimmed by 0 bases and the J gene end by 4 bases; junction bases not matched to a gene: 7. The V gene's germline CDR1 is DFQATT and CDR2 SNEGSKA (reference sequence). This CDR3 region has 16 residues. In DNA form, the CDR3 reads TGCAGTGCTAGAGACGTGAGCGGGAGGGCCCCAGATACGCAGTATTTT. This codes for CSARDVSGRAPDTQYF.

This clonotype was seen at least ten times. The chain couples TRBV12-3 or TRBV12-4 to TRBJ1-4; D call uncertain. The CDR3 loop spans 11 amino acids. The V end lost 3 bases, the J end lost 7 bases, and 3 bases lay between the germline ends. CDR3 in DNA: TGTGCCAGCAGTTTCGGTGAAAAACTGTTTTTT. Encoded protein: CASSFGEKLFF.

V is TRBV20-1 and J is TRBJ2-7; 15 bases agree with TRBD2. CDR1 is DFQATT, CDR2 SNEGSKA, per germline (reference sequence). The CDR3 runs to 14 residues. V lost 5 bases to trimming and J lost 7 bases; unmatched junction nucleotides: 6. The chain's CDR3 is CSARTSGRASEQYF. The CDR3 DNA is TGCAGTGCTCGGACTAGCGGGAGGGCCTCGGAGCAGTACTTC.

This clonotype was observed many times. The rearrangement joins TRBV5-8 to TRBJ2-1; 13 positions match TRBD2. The CDR3 is 20 residues long. The V gene end was trimmed by 0 bases and the J gene end by 1 base; junction bases not matched to a gene: 10. Per the germline V gene, CDR1 is SGHTS and CDR2 is YDEGEE. CDR3 residues: CASSLVMGLAGKGSYNEQFF. The CDR3 DNA reads as TGTGCCAGCAGCTTGGTTATGGGACTAGCGGGAAAGGGGTCCTACAATGAGCAGTTCTTC.